Sequencing of this TCR beta chain was carried out in a study of neoadjuvant anti-PD-1 for oral cavity cancer. Study at large: Around day 43, patients without progression received a fourth nivolumab dose before surgery. Notes on the study in general: Only a few patients per response group were TCR-analyzed; validation needed. Higher pretreatment blood Treg/Th17 ratios correlated with higher pretreatment blood and lower post-treatment tumor TCRbeta clonality.

Details on this clone: The antigen remains unidentified.

Measured with immunoSEQ multiplex PCR; TCRdb has only the in-frame clones, and not every one. The data hold about 13,000 clones, with roughly 74% observed a single time. Per germline, CDR1 LNHDA and CDR2 SQIVND (reference sequence). Trimming removed 8 bases from V and 5 bases from J; junction bases left unmatched: 5. The CDR3 has 13 amino acids. The TCR originated in a person aged 35 to 85 with oral cavity squamous cell carcinoma. The chain is built from TRBV19 and TRBJ2-5; 10 nucleotides line up with TRBD1. The sequencing used PBMCs, collected before nivolumab (anti-PD-1) treatment. For the CDR3, the DNA is TGTGCCAGTCGGGACAGGGGAGCGGAGACCCAGTACTTC. It specifies CASRDRGAETQYF.